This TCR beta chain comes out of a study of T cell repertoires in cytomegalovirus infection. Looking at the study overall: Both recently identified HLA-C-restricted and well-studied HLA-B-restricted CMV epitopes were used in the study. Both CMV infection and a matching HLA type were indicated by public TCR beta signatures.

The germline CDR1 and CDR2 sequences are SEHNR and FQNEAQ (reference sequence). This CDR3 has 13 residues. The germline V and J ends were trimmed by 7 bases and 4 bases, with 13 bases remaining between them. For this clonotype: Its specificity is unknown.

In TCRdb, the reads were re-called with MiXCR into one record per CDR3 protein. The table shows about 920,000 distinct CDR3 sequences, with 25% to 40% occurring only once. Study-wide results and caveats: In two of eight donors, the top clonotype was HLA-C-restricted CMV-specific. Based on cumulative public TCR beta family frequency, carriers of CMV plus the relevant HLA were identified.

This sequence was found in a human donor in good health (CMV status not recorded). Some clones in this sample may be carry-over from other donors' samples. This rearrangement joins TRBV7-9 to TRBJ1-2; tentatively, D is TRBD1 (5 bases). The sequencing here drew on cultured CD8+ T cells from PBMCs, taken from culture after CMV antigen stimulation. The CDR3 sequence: CASTSQGVYGYTF. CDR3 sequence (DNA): TGTGCCAGCACCTCGCAAGGGGTCTATGGCTACACCTTC.